This T cell receptor beta chain was obtained from a study of blood T cell repertoires in COVID-19. Data came from immunoSEQ multiplex PCR; TCRdb stores just in-frame clones and leaves some out. The repertoire includes around 290,000 clones, roughly nine tenths of them detected once, and 1.7% sits in the top ten. CDR1 and CDR2 (germline): KGHSH, LQKENI. Germline trimming cut 5 bases from V and 4 bases from J; bases unmatched to any gene: 7. The CDR3 is made up of 15 amino acids. The chain uses TRBV18 and TRBJ2-7; the match to TRBD1 covers 11 bases. The specimen sequenced was PBMCs or T cells enriched from blood (not recorded which). The sequence derives from a woman aged 35 to 49 who had recovered from COVID-19. The CDR3 region is CASSAWTGGGYEQYF. The CDR3 DNA reads TGTGCCAGCTCAGCATGGACAGGGGGCGGTTACGAGCAGTACTTC.